This TCR beta chain was sequenced during a study of pediatric ulcerative colitis. Notes on the study in general: All ulcerative colitis patients, but no controls, carried a couple of rectal clonotypes.

As regards this clone: Its antigen is unidentified.

Each sample received Survey-level depth of up to 500,000 reads. Using immunoSEQ multiplex PCR, the repertoire was profiled, and TCRdb retains in-frame clones only, with some absent. The sample has some 57,000 clones; 85% to 90% are singletons. With 7 bases clipped from V and 7 bases from J, the junction kept 9 bases outside the gene matches. Germline CDR1 SNHLY, CDR2 FYNNEI. The CDR3 is made up of 13 amino acids. The sequenced sample consisted of blood. The V gene is TRBV2, the J gene TRBJ1-2; 7 bases are a match to TRBD1. This receptor was taken from a boy aged 5 to 17 who was a control in a study of pediatric ulcerative colitis. The CDR3 bases are TGTGCCAGCATCGGGACAGCTGCCTCTGGCTACACCTTC. Amino acids: CASIGTAASGYTF.